One and the same sample provided the 9 T cell receptor beta chains below, sequenced in a study of Graves' ophthalmopathy and Graves' hyperthyroidism. The authors amplified TCR beta CDR3 regions, and they did so from RNA transcripts for repertoire sequencing. RT-PCR in the first round used HTBI primers; a second-round multiplex PCR followed. TCRdb reprocessed the multiplex PCR reads via MiXCR and lists one record per CDR3 protein. The table includes 300,000 to 400,000 distinct CDR3 sequences, around a sixth detected once. What was sequenced was peripheral blood. The receptors were sampled from an adult man with Graves' ophthalmopathy.

The chain is built from TRBV20-1 and TRBJ2-7; D not certain. The CDR3 is 14 residues long. Trimming pared 0 bases from V and 7 bases from J, leaving 16 bases between. Per the germline V gene, CDR1 is DFQATT and CDR2 is SNEGSKA (reference sequence). The CDR3 protein is CSARDLSGADEQYF. The CDR3, as DNA: TGCAGTGCTAGAGATCTTAGTGGAGCAGATGAGCAGTACTTC.

This clonotype was recorded many times. The V call is TRBV7-2, the J call TRBJ1-1, with D uncertain. The V and J ends lost 4 bases and 6 bases respectively, with 15 bases between them. Germline loops: CDR1 SGHTA, CDR2 FQGNSA. The CDR3 consists of 14 residues. The CDR3 sequence is CASSSDPGVAEAFF. CDR3 coding DNA: TGTGCCAGCAGCTCCGACCCGGGTGTTGCTGAAGCTTTCTTT.

This clonotype showed up many times. V and J are TRBV7-8 and TRBJ2-5; D is ambiguous. Between the trimmed V and J ends, which lost 0 bases and 5 bases, there was a span of 19 bases. This CDR3 is built from 17 residues. Germline V gene data show CDR1 as SGHVS and CDR2 as FQNEAQ. The CDR3 region is CASSLAALTPQWETQYF. CDR3 nucleotide sequence: TGTGCCAGCAGCTTAGCGGCGTTAACACCGCAGTGGGAGACCCAGTACTTC. Full variable domain (remainder filled in from reference TRBV7-8 and TRBJ2-5): GAGVSQSPRYKVAKRGQDVALRCDPISGHVSLFWYQQALGQGPEFLTYFQNEAQLDKSGLPSDRFFAERPEGSVSTLKIQRTQQEDSAVYLCASSLAALTPQWETQYFGPGTRLLVL.

With regard to this clonotype: Relative to the germline gene, one junction end is altered; a read error may explain this. The chain uses TRBV12-3 or TRBV12-4 and TRBJ1-2; 9 positions match TRBD1. The CDR3 has 13 residues. Here the CDR3 DNA reads TGTGCCAGCAGGGCGGACAGGGGAAGTGGCTACATCTTC. Residues: CASRADRGSGYIF.

This clonotype appeared many times. The chain carries TRBV29-1 and TRBJ2-7; TRBD1 might be the D (5 bases). Deletions cut 6 bases from V and 5 bases from J, with 8 bases between. CDR1 SQVTM and CDR2 ANQGSEA come from the germline V gene. The CDR3 extends over 10 amino acids. The chain's CDR3 is CSVGHNEQYF. Here the CDR3 DNA reads TGCAGCGTCGGACACAACGAGCAGTACTTC.

The sample holds a few counts of this clonotype. This chain uses TRBV6-2 or TRBV6-3 with TRBJ1-2; D perhaps matches TRBD1 (5 bases). Trimming removed 5 bases at V and 4 bases at J, with 17 bases between. Germline V gene lookup returns CDR1 MNHEY and CDR2 SVGEGT. The CDR3 is 15 residues long. The CDR3 is CASSLGHSGSYGYTF. The CDR3, as DNA: TGTGCCAGCAGTCTCGGACATTCCGGAAGCTATGGCTACACCTTC.

This clonotype was picked up many times. V is TRBV6-1 and J is TRBJ1-1, with D unresolved. This CDR3 comprises 13 residues. V was shortened by 6 bases and J by 8 bases, with 16 bases between the two germline ends. From germline, CDR1 is MNHNS and CDR2 SASEGT. The CDR3 DNA reads as TGTGCCAGCAGGAAGTCCCCGGGAGAAGAAGCTTTCTTT. It is translated as CASRKSPGEEAFF.

Comment on this clonotype: One end of the junction does not line up with germline, which may come from a read error. The CDR3 sequence is CASSSRSVGNSALHF. The CDR3 DNA follows: TGCGCCAGCAGTTCGCGATCAGTAGGGAATTCAGCCCTCCACTTT. J is TRBJ1-6 and V is TRBV28, with no clear D. Germline loops: CDR1 MDHEN, CDR2 SYDVKM. CDR3 size: 15 residues. Using reference TRBV28 and TRBJ1-6 for the parts outside the CDR3, the full variable domain is DVKVTQSSRYLVKRTGEKVFLECVQDMDHENMFWYRQDPGLGLRLIYFSYDVKMKEKGDIPEGYSVSREKKERFSLILESASTNQTSMYLCASSSRSVGNSALHFGNGTRLTVT.

In the case of this clonotype: An end of the junction differs from the germline gene, which may be a read error. This chain joins TRBV24-1 and TRBJ1-1; D is ambiguous. CDR1 is KGHDR and CDR2 is SFDVKD in the germline V gene. The length of the CDR3 is 16 residues. CDR3 amino acids: CASSLAGKTVNTEAFF. As DNA, the CDR3 is TGTGCCAGCAGTTTAGCCGGGAAAACGGTCAACACTGAAGCTTTCTTT.